Listed here are 10 T cell receptor beta chains from one sample, sequenced in a study of blood T cell repertoires in COVID-19. Only in-frame clones appear in the TCRdb table, and some are missing; sequencing was by immunoSEQ multiplex PCR. This sample carries around 300,000 clones, roughly 90% of them seen once, and the ten largest clones take about 3%. Sequencing was carried out using PBMCs or T cells enriched from blood (not recorded which). These receptors all stem from a woman between 45 and 65 years old who had recovered from COVID-19.

The rearrangement uses TRBV19 and TRBJ1-5; D remains ambiguous. Germline V gene data show CDR1 as LNHDA and CDR2 as SQIVND (reference sequence). The CDR3 covers 14 residues. V lost 2 bases, J lost 0 bases, and 5 bases lay in between. CDR3 region: CASSIHGSNQPQHF. The CDR3 DNA follows: TGTGCCAGTAGTATACACGGTAGCAATCAGCCCCAGCATTTT.

V usage is TRBV5-6 and J usage is TRBJ2-1; 8 nucleotides match TRBD2. This CDR3 has 16 residues. J was trimmed by 6 bases and V by 1 base; bases with no gene match: 9. Germline V gives CDR1 SGHDT, CDR2 YYEEEE. CDR3 residues: CASSLPGLDIINEQFF. CDR3 DNA: TGTGCCAGCAGCTTGCCGGGACTAGATATCATCAATGAGCAGTTCTTC.

The CDR3 loop reads CASSLVGSSGANVLTF. The CDR3 DNA reads as TGTGCCAGCAGCTTAGTCGGGAGCTCTGGGGCCAACGTCCTGACTTTC. The rearrangement uses TRBV7-2 and TRBJ2-6, with D tentatively TRBD2 (6 bases). The CDR3 length is 16 residues. V lost 1 base to trimming and J lost 0 bases, with 7 bases between them. CDR1 is SGHTA and CDR2 is FQGNSA in the germline V gene.

The chain joins TRBV28 to TRBJ1-3; D ambiguous. Germline CDR1 reads MDHEN; CDR2 reads SYDVKM. The length of the CDR3 is 15 residues. V lost 2 bases, J lost 0 bases, and 8 bases lay in between. The CDR3 DNA is TGTGCCAGCAGTTTAGTCGTGAGCTCTGGAAACACCATATATTTT. Translating it yields CASSLVVSSGNTIYF.

The gene calls are TRBV6-5 and TRBJ1-5; D unresolved. The germline CDR1 and CDR2 sequences are MNHEY and SVGAGI. Trimming removed 4 bases at V and 0 bases at J, with 13 bases between. This CDR3 contains 16 residues. The CDR3 is CASSSSARGSNQPQHF. For the CDR3, the DNA is TGTGCCAGCAGTTCCTCGGCGCGGGGTAGCAATCAGCCCCAGCATTTT.

This clone was recorded a few times. The chain combines TRBV5-1 with TRBJ2-7; no clear D. The CDR3 has 14 residues. Trimming pared 0 bases from V and 6 bases from J, leaving 13 bases between. In germline, CDR1 is SGHRS, CDR2 YFSETQ. The CDR3 loop is CASSLAPPSGEQYF. The CDR3 nucleotides read TGCGCCAGCAGCTTGGCCCCCCCCTCCGGCGAGCAGTACTTC.

As regards this clone: Other nucleotide sequences from this sample produce the same CDR3. This chain joins TRBV6-5 and TRBJ1-3; a weak D match, TRBD1 (5 bases). The CDR3 has 16 residues. V was pared by 0 bases and J by 0 bases, with 9 bases between. Germline lookup yields CDR1 MNHEY and CDR2 SVGAGI. The DNA of the CDR3 is TGTGCCAGCAGTTACTCTAGGGGTAGCTCTGGAAACACCATATATTTT. Amino acids: CASSYSRGSSGNTIYF.

The CDR3 sequence is CASSQEGQGNSPLHF. The CDR3 coding sequence is TGCGCCAGCAGCCAAGAGGGACAGGGCAATTCACCCCTCCACTTT. The genes are TRBV4-3 and TRBJ1-6; 9 bases fit TRBD1. With 0 bases clipped from V and 7 bases from J, the junction kept 1 base outside the gene matches. The CDR3 loop spans 15 amino acids. The germline V gene has CDR1 LGHNA and CDR2 YSLEER.

The V and J genes are TRBV19 and TRBJ1-5, with 8 positions matching TRBD1. V shed 6 bases, J shed 5 bases, and the junction held 6 bases outside the gene matches. The CDR3 spans 14 residues. CDR1 LNHDA and CDR2 SQIVND come from the germline V gene (reference sequence). CDR3 loop: CASRGQGDHQPQHF. The CDR3 coding sequence is TGTGCCAGTAGAGGACAGGGAGACCATCAGCCCCAGCATTTT.

The chain has TRBV11-2 and TRBJ1-3; D unresolved. Germline V gene sequence: CDR1 SGHAT, CDR2 FQNNGV. The CDR3 covers 15 residues. V lost 5 bases and J lost 0, with 11 bases in between. CDR3 bases: TGTGCCAGCAGCCCGGGTGCCCGCTCTGGAAACACCATATATTTT. Translating it yields CASSPGARSGNTIYF.